The rows below give T cell receptor beta chains drawn from one sample of a study of beta chain features in type 1 diabetes. Profiled with immunoSEQ multiplex PCR; TCRdb holds only in-frame clones, not every one. The sample records approximately 250,000 clones, over 12% being singletons. The sample taken for sequencing was naive CD4+ T cells from blood. The source of these receptors is a woman aged 40 to 50 in good health. The CDR3 runs from the conserved cysteine through the conserved F or W. D genes are given only for firm matches. Rows may omit the clone size; those that give it use once, few, many or a size class.

>.|TRBD1|TRBV6-1|TRBJ2-7
CASRDPGQGLF
TGTGCCAGCAGGGATCCGGGACAGGGCCTCTTC
>.|TRBD1|TRBV5-4|TRBJ1-1
CASSPGGAVTEAFF
TGTGCCAGCAGCCCAGGGGGCGCGGTCACTGAAGCTTTCTTT
>.|TRBD2|TRBV25-1|TRBJ2-7
CASSERLAGGNEQYF
TGTGCCAGCAGTGAGAGACTAGCGGGGGGAAACGAGCAGTACTTC
>few|.|TRBV6-1|TRBJ2-5
CASTRGAGEGTQYF
TGTGCCAGCACCCGGGGGGCGGGAGAAGGGACCCAGTACTTC
>few|TRBD1|TRBV7-8|TRBJ2-7
CASSLYRGVVYEQYF
TGTGCCAGCAGCTTATACAGGGGGGTCGTATACGAGCAGTACTTC
>.|TRBD1|TRBV15|TRBJ1-2
CATSRATGGYGYTF
TGTGCCACCAGCAGAGCGACAGGGGGCTATGGCTACACCTTC
>.|.|TRBV6-6|TRBJ2-6
CASRLASGTGANVLTF
TGTGCCAGCAGGCTCGCCTCAGGCACTGGGGCCAACGTCCTGACTTTC
>.|TRBD2|TRBV19|TRBJ2-3
CASTTSGGRATQYF
TGTGCCAGTACTACTAGCGGGGGCCGGGCTACGCAGTATTTT
>.|TRBD2|TRBV7-6|TRBJ2-3
CASSLAREGRTDTQYF
TGTGCCAGCAGCTTAGCAAGGGAGGGGCGCACAGATACGCAGTATTTT
>many|.|TRBV2|TRBJ2-3
CASTYTDTQYF
TGTGCCAGCACGTACACAGATACGCAGTATTTT
>.|.|TRBV7-2|TRBJ2-5
CASTPVSGPETQYF
TGTGCCAGCACCCCGGTGTCTGGTCCCGAGACCCAGTACTTC
>few|.|TRBV2|TRBJ2-1
CASRLALYNEQFF
TGTGCCAGCCGGTTAGCTCTATACAATGAGCAGTTCTTC
>.|TRBD2|TRBV14|TRBJ2-5
CASSQNSGGRETQYF
TGTGCCAGCAGCCAAAATAGCGGGGGGCGAGAGACCCAGTACTTC
>few|.|TRBV5-6|TRBJ2-1
CASSSHLQGRGYNEQFF
TGTGCCAGCAGCTCACATCTACAGGGAAGGGGCTACAATGAGCAGTTCTTC
>few|.|TRBV5-1|TRBJ2-5
CASSLQLLETQYF
TGCGCCAGCAGCTTGCAGTTGTTGGAGACCCAGTACTTC
>.|TRBD1|TRBV6-1|TRBJ2-3
CASSGQGVSTQYF
TGTGCCAGCTCCGGACAGGGGGTTAGTACGCAGTATTTT
>few|TRBD1|TRBV5-1|TRBJ2-2
CASSPANRGRTGELFF
TGCGCCAGCAGCCCGGCAAACAGGGGGCGAACCGGGGAGCTGTTTTTT
>.|TRBD1|TRBV29-1|TRBJ1-2
CSAEDRVIGGYTF
TGCAGCGCCGAAGACAGGGTAATAGGTGGCTACACCTTC
>few|TRBD1|TRBV7-2|TRBJ2-6
CASSSGQGNVGANVLTF
TGTGCCAGCAGCTCGGGACAGGGGAACGTCGGGGCCAACGTCCTGACTTTC
>.|.|TRBV7-9|TRBJ2-5
CASSPPGQETQYF
TGTGCCAGCAGCCCCCCGGGGCAAGAGACCCAGTACTTC
>few|TRBD1|TRBV19|TRBJ1-5
CASSGGQGRNQPQHF
TGTGCCAGTAGTGGAGGACAGGGCAGGAATCAGCCCCAGCATTTT
>.|TRBD1|TRBV18|TRBJ2-7
CASSQDRGQVDEQYF
TGTGCCAGCTCACAGGACAGGGGTCAGGTGGACGAGCAGTACTTC
>.|.|TRBV29-1|TRBJ2-7
CSVDWTEKGEQYF
TGCAGCGTTGATTGGACAGAAAAAGGCGAGCAGTACTTC
>.|.|TRBV6-6|TRBJ2-7
CASSYLSGEQYF
TGTGCCAGCAGTTACCTCTCGGGAGAGCAGTACTTC
>.|.|TRBV7-9|TRBJ2-1
CASSLVANNEQFF
TGTGCCAGCAGCTTAGTCGCGAACAATGAGCAGTTCTTC
>few|TRBD1|TRBV7-6|TRBJ2-1
CASSLAGTGGAYNEQFF
TGTGCCAGCAGCTTAGCCGGGACAGGGGGAGCCTACAATGAGCAGTTCTTC
>.|TRBD2|TRBV6-5|TRBJ2-3
CASSYYTSGGGDTQYF
TGTGCCAGCAGTTACTATACTAGCGGGGGGGGAGATACGCAGTATTTT
>.|.|TRBV7-9|TRBJ1-4
CASSAGPGDEKLFF
TGTGCCAGCAGCGCGGGGCCGGGCGATGAAAAACTGTTTTTT
>.|TRBD1|TRBV4-1|TRBJ2-7
CASSQGQGPLNEQYF
TGCGCCAGCAGCCAAGGACAGGGGCCCCTCAACGAGCAGTACTTC
>few|.|TRBV7-2|TRBJ2-4
CASSPFRGLAKNIQYF
TGTGCCAGCAGCCCCTTCCGGGGGTTAGCCAAAAACATTCAGTACTTC
>few|TRBD2|TRBV5-6|TRBJ2-1
CASSLASGGGGYEQFF
TGTGCCAGCAGCTTGGCGTCGGGCGGGGGGGGGTATGAGCAGTTCTTC
>.|.|TRBV2|TRBJ2-5
CASSGQTEETQYF
TGTGCCAGCAGCGGACAGACAGAAGAGACCCAGTACTTC
>few|TRBD2|TRBV13|TRBJ2-3
CATKRLVQRGGRSDTQYF
TGTGCCACCAAGAGGTTGGTGCAGCGGGGGGGCCGATCAGATACGCAGTATTTT
>few|TRBD1|TRBV6-1|TRBJ2-1
CASSGSDRGYNEQFF
TGTGCCAGCAGCGGCTCGGACAGGGGCTACAATGAGCAGTTCTTC
>few|TRBD2|TRBV2|TRBJ2-3
CASSETSGGALDTQYF
TGTGCCAGCAGCGAGACTAGCGGGGGGGCGTTAGATACGCAGTATTTT
>.|.|TRBV7-9|TRBJ2-5
CASSFAAVTETQYF
TGTGCCAGCAGCTTCGCTGCGGTCACGGAGACCCAGTACTTC
>.|.|TRBV9|TRBJ2-7
CASSVVRREDSYEQYF
TGTGCCAGCAGCGTAGTCCGCAGGGAGGACTCCTACGAGCAGTACTTC
>few|.|TRBV27|TRBJ1-2
CASSLYSGAGGYTF
TGTGCCAGCAGTTTATATTCTGGGGCAGGGGGCTACACCTTC
>few|.|TRBV6-1|TRBJ1-1
CASSGTENTEAFF
TGTGCCAGCAGTGGGACTGAGAACACTGAAGCTTTCTTT
>.|.|TRBV7-2|TRBJ2-5
CASSLGSGVETQYF
TGTGCCAGCAGCTTAGGCTCGGGGGTAGAGACCCAGTACTTC
>.|TRBD1|TRBV9|TRBJ2-7
CASSVTGTGVIYEQYF
TGTGCCAGCAGCGTAACTGGGACAGGGGTGATCTACGAGCAGTACTTC